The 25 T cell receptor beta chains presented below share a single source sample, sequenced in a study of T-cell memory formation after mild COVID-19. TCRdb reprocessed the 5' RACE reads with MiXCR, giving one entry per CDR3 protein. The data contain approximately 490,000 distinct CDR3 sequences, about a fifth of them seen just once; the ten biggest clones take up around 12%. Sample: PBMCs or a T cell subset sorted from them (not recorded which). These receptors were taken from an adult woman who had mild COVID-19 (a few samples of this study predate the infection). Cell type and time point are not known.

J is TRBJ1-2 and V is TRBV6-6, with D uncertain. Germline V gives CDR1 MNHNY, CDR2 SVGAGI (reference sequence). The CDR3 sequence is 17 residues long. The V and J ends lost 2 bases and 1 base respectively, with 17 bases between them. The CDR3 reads CASSYLPSMIRNYGYTF. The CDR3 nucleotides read TGTGCCAGCAGTTACCTCCCGAGCATGATCCGTAACTATGGCTACACCTTC.

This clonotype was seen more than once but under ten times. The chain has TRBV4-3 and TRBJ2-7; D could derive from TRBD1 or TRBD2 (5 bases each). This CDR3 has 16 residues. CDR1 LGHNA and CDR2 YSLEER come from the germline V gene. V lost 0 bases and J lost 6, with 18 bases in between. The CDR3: CASSQDPRLPRGEQYF. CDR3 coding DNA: TGCGCCAGCAGCCAAGATCCCCGACTACCAAGGGGCGAGCAGTACTTC.

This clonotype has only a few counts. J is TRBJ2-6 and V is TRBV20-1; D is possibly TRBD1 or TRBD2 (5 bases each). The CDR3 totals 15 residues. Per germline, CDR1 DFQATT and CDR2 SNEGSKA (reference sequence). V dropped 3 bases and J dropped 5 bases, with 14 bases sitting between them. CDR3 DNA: TGCAGTGCTAGTGAGGGACGGGCCCGGGCCAACGTCCTGACTTTC. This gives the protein CSASEGRARANVLTF.

CDR3 sequence (DNA): TGCAGTGCTAGAGATCCCCCAGACGATTCCTACAATGAGCAGTTCTTC. Protein: CSARDPPDDSYNEQFF. V usage is TRBV20-1 and J usage is TRBJ2-1, with D unclear. CDR3 length: 16 amino acids. Germline CDR1 is DFQATT and CDR2 is SNEGSKA (reference sequence). V was trimmed by 0 bases and J by 1 base, leaving 13 bases between them.

The CDR3 sequence is CASRGDSPNEKLFF. The CDR3 DNA follows: TGTGCCAGCAGGGGGGACAGTCCCAATGAAAAACTGTTTTTT. The chain couples TRBV2 to TRBJ1-4; 7 positions match TRBD1. The trim removed 6 bases at V and 5 bases at J, leaving 6 bases unmatched. CDR3 length equals 14 residues. Looked up from germline, CDR1 is SNHLY and CDR2 is FYNNEI.

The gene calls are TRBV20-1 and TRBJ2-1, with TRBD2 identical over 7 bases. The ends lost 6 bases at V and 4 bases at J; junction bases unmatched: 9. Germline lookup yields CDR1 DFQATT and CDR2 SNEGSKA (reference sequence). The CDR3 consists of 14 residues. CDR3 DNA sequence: TGCAGTGCCAAGAACTCGGGGGGATACAATGAGCAGTTCTTC. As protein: CSAKNSGGYNEQFF.

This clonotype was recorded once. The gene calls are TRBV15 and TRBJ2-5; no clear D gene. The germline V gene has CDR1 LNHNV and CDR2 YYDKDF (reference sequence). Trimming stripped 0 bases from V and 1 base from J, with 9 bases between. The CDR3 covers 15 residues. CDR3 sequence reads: CATSRDRTLQETQYF. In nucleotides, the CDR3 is TGTGCCACCAGCAGAGATCGAACACTCCAAGAGACCCAGTACTTC.

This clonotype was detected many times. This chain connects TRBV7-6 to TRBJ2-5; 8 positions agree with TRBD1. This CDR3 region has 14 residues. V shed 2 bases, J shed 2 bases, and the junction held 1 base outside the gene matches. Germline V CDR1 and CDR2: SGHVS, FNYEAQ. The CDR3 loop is CASSLQGAQETQYF. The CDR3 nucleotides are TGTGCCAGCAGCTTACAGGGGGCACAAGAGACCCAGTACTTC.

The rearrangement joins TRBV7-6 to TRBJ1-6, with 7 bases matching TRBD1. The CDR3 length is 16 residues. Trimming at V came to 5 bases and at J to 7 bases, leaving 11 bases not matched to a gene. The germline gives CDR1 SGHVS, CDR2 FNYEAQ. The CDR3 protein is CASSLGPRDSNSPLHF. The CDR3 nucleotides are TGTGCCAGCAGCCTCGGCCCTCGGGACAGCAATTCACCCCTCCACTTT.

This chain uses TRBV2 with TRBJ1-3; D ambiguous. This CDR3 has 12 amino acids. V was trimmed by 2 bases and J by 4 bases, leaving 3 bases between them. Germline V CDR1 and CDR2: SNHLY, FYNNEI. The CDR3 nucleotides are TGTGCCAGCAGTGAATTGGGAAACACCATATATTTT. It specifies CASSELGNTIYF.

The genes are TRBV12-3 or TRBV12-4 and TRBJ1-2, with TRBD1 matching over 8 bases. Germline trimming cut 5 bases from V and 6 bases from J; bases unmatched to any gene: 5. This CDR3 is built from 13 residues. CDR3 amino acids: CASSTWTGNGYTF. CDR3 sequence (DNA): TGTGCCAGCAGTACATGGACAGGGAATGGCTACACCTTC.

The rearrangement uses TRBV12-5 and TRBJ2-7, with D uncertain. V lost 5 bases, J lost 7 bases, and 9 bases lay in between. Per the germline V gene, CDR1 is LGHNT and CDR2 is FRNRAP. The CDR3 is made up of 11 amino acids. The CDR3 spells CASGLLTEQYF. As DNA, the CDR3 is TGTGCTAGTGGTCTCCTGACTGAGCAGTACTTC.

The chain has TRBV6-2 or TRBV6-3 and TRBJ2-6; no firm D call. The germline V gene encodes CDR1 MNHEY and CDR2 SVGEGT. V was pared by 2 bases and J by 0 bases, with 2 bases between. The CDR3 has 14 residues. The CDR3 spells CASSYPSGANVLTF. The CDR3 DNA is TGTGCCAGCAGTTACCCCTCTGGGGCCAACGTCCTGACTTTC.

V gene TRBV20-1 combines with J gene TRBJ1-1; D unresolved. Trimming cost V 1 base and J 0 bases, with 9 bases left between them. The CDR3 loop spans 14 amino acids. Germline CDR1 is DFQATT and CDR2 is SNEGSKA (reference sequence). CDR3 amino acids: CSARASELNTEAFF. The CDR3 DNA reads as TGCAGTGCTAGAGCGTCAGAACTGAACACTGAAGCTTTCTTT.

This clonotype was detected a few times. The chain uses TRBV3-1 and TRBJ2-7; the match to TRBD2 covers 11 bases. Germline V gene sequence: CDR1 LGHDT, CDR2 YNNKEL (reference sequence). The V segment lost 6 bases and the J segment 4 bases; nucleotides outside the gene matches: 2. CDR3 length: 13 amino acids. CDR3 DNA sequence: TGTGCCAGCAGACTAGCGGGGGAATACGAGCAGTACTTC. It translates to CASRLAGEYEQYF.

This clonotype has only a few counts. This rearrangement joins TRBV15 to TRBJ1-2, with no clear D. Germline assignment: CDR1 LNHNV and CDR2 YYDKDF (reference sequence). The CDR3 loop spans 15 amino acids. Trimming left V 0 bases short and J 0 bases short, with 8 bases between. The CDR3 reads CATSRDHLANYGYTF. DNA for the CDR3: TGTGCCACCAGCAGAGATCACCTAGCTAACTATGGCTACACCTTC.

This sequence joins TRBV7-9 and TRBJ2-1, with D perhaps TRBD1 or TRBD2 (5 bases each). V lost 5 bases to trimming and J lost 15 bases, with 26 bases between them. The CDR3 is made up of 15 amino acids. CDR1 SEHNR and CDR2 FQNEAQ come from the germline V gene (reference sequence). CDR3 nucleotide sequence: TGTGCCAGCAGCCTCGCTAGGGGTGAGCGGCTGTCATCGTTCTTC. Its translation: CASSLARGERLSSFF. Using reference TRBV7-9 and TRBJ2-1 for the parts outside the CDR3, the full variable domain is DTGVSQNPRHKITKRGQNVTFRCDPISEHNRLYWYRQTLGQGPEFLTYFQNEAQLEKSRLLSDRFSAERPKGSFSTLEIQRTEQGDSAMYLCASSLARGERLSSFFGPGTRLTVL.

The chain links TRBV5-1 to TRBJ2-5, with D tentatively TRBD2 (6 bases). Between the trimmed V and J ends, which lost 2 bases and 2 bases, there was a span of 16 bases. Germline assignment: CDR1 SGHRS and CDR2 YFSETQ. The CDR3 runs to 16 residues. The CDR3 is CASSLEGRRGQETQYF. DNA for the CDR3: TGCGCCAGCAGCTTAGAGGGGCGGAGGGGTCAAGAGACCCAGTACTTC.

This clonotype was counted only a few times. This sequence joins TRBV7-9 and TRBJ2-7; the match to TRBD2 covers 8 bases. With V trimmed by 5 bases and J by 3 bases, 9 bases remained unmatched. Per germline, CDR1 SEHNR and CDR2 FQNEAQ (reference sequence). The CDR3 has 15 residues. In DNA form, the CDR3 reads TGTGCCAGCAGCCCGGCCGGCGGGAGGCACTACGAGCAGTACTTC. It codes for CASSPAGGRHYEQYF.

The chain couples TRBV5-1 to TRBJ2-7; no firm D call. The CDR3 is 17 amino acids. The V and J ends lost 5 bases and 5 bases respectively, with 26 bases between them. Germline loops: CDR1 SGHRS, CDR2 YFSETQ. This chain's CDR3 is CASRVSPHDVNRDEQYF. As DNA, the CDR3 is TGCGCCAGCAGGGTATCCCCCCACGACGTGAATCGGGACGAGCAGTACTTC.

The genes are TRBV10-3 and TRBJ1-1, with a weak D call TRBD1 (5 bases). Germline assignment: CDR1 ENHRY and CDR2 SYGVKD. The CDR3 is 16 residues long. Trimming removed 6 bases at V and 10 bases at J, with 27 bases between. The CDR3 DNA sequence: TGTGCCATCAGCAATGGGACCTCGCAAAGAAGTAAGGTAGCTTTCTTT. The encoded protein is CAISNGTSQRSKVAFF.

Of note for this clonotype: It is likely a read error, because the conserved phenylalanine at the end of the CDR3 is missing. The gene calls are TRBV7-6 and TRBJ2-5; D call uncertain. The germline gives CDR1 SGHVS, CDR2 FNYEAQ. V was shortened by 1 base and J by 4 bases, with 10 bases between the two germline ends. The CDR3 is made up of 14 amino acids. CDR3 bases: TGTGCCAGCAGCTTAGTTGCTCGCGGAGAGACCCAGTACTTG. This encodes CASSLVARGETQYL.

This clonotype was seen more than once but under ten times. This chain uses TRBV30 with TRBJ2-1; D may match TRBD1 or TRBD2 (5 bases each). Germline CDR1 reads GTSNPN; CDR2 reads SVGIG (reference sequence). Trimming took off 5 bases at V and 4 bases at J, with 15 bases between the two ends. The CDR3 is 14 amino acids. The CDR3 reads CAWGNEGPYNEQFF. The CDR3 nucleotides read TGTGCCTGGGGGAATGAGGGACCTTACAATGAGCAGTTCTTC.

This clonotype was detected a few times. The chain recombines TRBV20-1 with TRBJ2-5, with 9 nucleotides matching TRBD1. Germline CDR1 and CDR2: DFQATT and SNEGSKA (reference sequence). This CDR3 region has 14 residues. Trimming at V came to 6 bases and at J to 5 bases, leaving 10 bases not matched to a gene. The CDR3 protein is CSASGTGRTETQYF. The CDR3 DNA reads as TGCAGTGCGTCTGGGACAGGGCGTACGGAGACCCAGTACTTC.

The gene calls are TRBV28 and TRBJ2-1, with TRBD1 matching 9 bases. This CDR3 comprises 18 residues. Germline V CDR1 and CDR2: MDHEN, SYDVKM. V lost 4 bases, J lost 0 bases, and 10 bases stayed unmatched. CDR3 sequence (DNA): TGTGCCAGCAGTTCACACCCTGGACAGGGGAGCTCCTACAATGAGCAGTTCTTC. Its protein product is CASSSHPGQGSSYNEQFF.